One sample yielded the 27 T cell receptor beta chains listed below, sequenced in a study of identical twins. Using its own MiXCR run on the 5' RACE reads, TCRdb lists one record per CDR3 protein. The sample has hundreds of thousands of distinct CDR3 sequences, 12% seen once. The sample also formed part of further work on yellow fever vaccine responses in identical twins.

Sequencing input: PBMCs. These receptors all come from a woman younger than 35 in good health.

Only a few counts were recorded for this clonotype. The chain uses TRBV20-1 and TRBJ2-7; TRBD1 aligns across 7 bases. CDR3 length equals 15 residues. Trimming removed 1 base from V and 6 bases from J; junction bases left unmatched: 12. Germline V CDR1 and CDR2: DFQATT, SNEGSKA (reference sequence). Written as DNA, the CDR3 is TGCAGTGCTAGAGCAATACCCTTAGGGGGCGGCGAGCAGTACGTC. Its protein product is CSARAIPLGGGEQYV.

V is TRBV28 and J is TRBJ2-1, with 7 bases aligning to TRBD1. CDR3 length: 14 amino acids. Germline assignment: CDR1 MDHEN and CDR2 SYDVKM. The ends lost 3 bases at V and 4 bases at J; junction bases unmatched: 3. DNA for the CDR3: TGTGCCAGCAGTTTGGCCAGGGGGTACAATGAGCAGTTCTTC. Translation gives CASSLARGYNEQFF.

CDR3 nucleotide sequence: TGTGCCAGCAGTGACCCGGACAGGGGGAGCACAGATACGCAGTATTTT. Its translation: CASSDPDRGSTDTQYF. The chain recombines TRBV27 with TRBJ2-3; 10 bases are shared with TRBD1. J was trimmed by 0 bases and V by 5 bases; bases with no gene match: 5. The length of the CDR3 is 16 residues. CDR1 MNHEY and CDR2 SMNVEV come from the germline V gene (reference sequence).

This clonotype has only a few counts. The gene calls are TRBV5-5 and TRBJ2-1, with D maybe TRBD1 (5 bases). Germline CDR1 SGHKS, CDR2 YYEKEE (reference sequence). V was shortened by 0 bases and J by 5 bases, with 15 bases between the two germline ends. The CDR3 spans 16 residues. The CDR3 loop reads CASSLGGRVIDNEQFF. In DNA, the CDR3 is TGTGCCAGCAGCTTGGGAGGCAGGGTAATCGACAATGAGCAGTTCTTC.

This clonotype was recorded at least ten times. This sequence joins TRBV5-1 and TRBJ2-2; TRBD2 aligns across 10 bases. The CDR3 loop spans 16 amino acids. The V gene's germline CDR1 is SGHRS and CDR2 YFSETQ. V lost 4 bases, J lost 3 bases, and 6 bases stayed unmatched. The CDR3 loop is CASSRLAGADTGELFF. The CDR3 DNA reads TGCGCCAGCAGCAGGCTAGCGGGGGCGGACACCGGGGAGCTGTTTTTT.

The chain has TRBV4-2 and TRBJ2-7, with 9 bases identical to TRBD2. The CDR3 spans 17 residues. J gave up 0 bases and V 1 base, and 7 bases lay outside the gene matches. Looked up from germline, CDR1 is LGHNA and CDR2 is YNFKEQ. CDR3 amino acids: CASSQVRLAASSYEQYF. The CDR3 DNA is TGTGCCAGCAGCCAAGTACGACTAGCGGCAAGCTCCTACGAGCAGTACTTC.

This clonotype was counted between two and nine times. The chain couples TRBV7-9 to TRBJ1-4, with D unclear. CDR1 SEHNR and CDR2 FQNEAQ come from the germline V gene (reference sequence). V gave up 1 base and J gave up 5 bases, with 11 bases separating them. CDR3 size: 15 residues. CDR3 sequence: CASSLGDSRNEKLFF. The CDR3 DNA sequence: TGTGCCAGCAGCTTAGGAGATTCCAGGAATGAAAAACTGTTTTTT.

The V and J genes are TRBV10-1 and TRBJ2-1; D unresolved. Trimming pared 2 bases from V and 7 bases from J, leaving 18 bases between. CDR3 length equals 16 residues. Germline CDR1 and CDR2: WNHNN and SYGVQD (reference sequence). This CDR3 reads CASSEAPRAPRNEQFF. Written as DNA, the CDR3 is TGCGCCAGCAGTGAGGCCCCCCGGGCCCCAAGGAATGAGCAGTTCTTC.

The chain joins TRBV2 to TRBJ2-3; D possibly corresponds to TRBD1 (6 bases). Germline CDR1 and CDR2: SNHLY and FYNNEI. Deletions cut 1 base from V and 2 bases from J, with 13 bases between. This CDR3 has 16 amino acids. The DNA for the CDR3 is TGTGCCAGCAGTGAAGAGGGAACAGGGAACACAGATACGCAGTATTTT. Amino acid sequence: CASSEEGTGNTDTQYF.

The rearrangement uses TRBV12-3 or TRBV12-4 and TRBJ2-3, with a possible D match to TRBD1 (5 bases). The CDR3 sequence is 15 residues long. V shed 5 bases and J shed 4 bases, with 16 bases lying between them. CDR3 nucleotides: TGTGCCAGCAGTCACTCAGGGAAATCGGCAGATACGCAGTATTTT. It is translated as CASSHSGKSADTQYF.

This clonotype was seen only a few times. This chain links TRBV10-3 with TRBJ2-7, with D perhaps matching TRBD1 (6 bases). Germline lookup yields CDR1 ENHRY and CDR2 SYGVKD. The CDR3 totals 15 residues. V lost 3 bases, J lost 7 bases, and 19 bases lay in between. The CDR3 loop reads CAISDRGQNLWEQYF. CDR3 in DNA: TGTGCCATCAGTGACCGAGGACAGAATCTTTGGGAGCAGTACTTC.

This clonotype was detected only once. V gene TRBV2 combines with J gene TRBJ1-5; the match to TRBD1 covers 8 bases. The germline gives CDR1 SNHLY, CDR2 FYNNEI. Unmatched junction bases numbered 7, after V lost 6 bases and J lost 6 bases. This CDR3 contains 14 residues. CDR3 DNA: TGTGCCAGCAGGGGCCCAGGGGGCAGTCAGCCCCAGCATTTT. Amino acids: CASRGPGGSQPQHF.

This clonotype was seen a few times. The chain joins TRBV10-3 to TRBJ2-1; D might be TRBD1 (5 bases). CDR1 is ENHRY and CDR2 is SYGVKD in the germline V gene. The CDR3 totals 13 residues. Between the trimmed V and J ends, which lost 8 bases and 5 bases, there was a span of 13 bases. CDR3 region: CAIQGSPNNEQFF. DNA for the CDR3: TGTGCCATCCAGGGTAGCCCCAACAATGAGCAGTTCTTC.

In this sample, this clonotype turned up many times. The V gene is TRBV12-3 or TRBV12-4, the J gene TRBJ2-3; 7 bases align to TRBD1. This CDR3 spans 16 amino acids. The J segment lost 0 bases and the V segment lost 5 bases, leaving 8 bases of the junction unmatched. The CDR3 nucleotides are TGTGCCAGCAGTCTCAATCGGGACAGCAGCACAGATACGCAGTATTTT. Amino acid sequence: CASSLNRDSSTDTQYF.

This clonotype has only a few counts. The chain employs TRBV7-6 and TRBJ2-7; 9 positions agree with TRBD2. The germline V gene has CDR1 SGHVS and CDR2 FNYEAQ. The CDR3 is 15 amino acids. V was pared by 4 bases and J by 2 bases, with 6 bases of the junction left unmatched. The CDR3 nucleotides are TGTGCCAGCAGCTCCCTAGCGGGGATAACCTACGAGCAGTACTTC. It yields the protein CASSSLAGITYEQYF.

In its sample, this clonotype was seen many times. As DNA, the CDR3 is TGTGCCAGCAGTTGGACACAAAATCAGCCCCAGCATTTT. Amino acid sequence: CASSWTQNQPQHF. V gene TRBV12-3 or TRBV12-4 combines with J gene TRBJ1-5; a weak D match, TRBD1 (5 bases). V lost 4 bases to trimming and J lost 4 bases, with 8 bases between them. CDR3 length equals 13 residues.

The chain carries TRBV19 and TRBJ2-5, with 10 bases that match TRBD1. The J segment lost 5 bases and the V segment lost 5 bases, leaving 8 bases of the junction unmatched. Germline V gene lookup returns CDR1 LNHDA and CDR2 SQIVND (reference sequence). CDR3 length equals 15 residues. The CDR3 spells CASSPRDRGSETQYF. The DNA for the CDR3 is TGTGCCAGTAGTCCCCGGGACAGGGGTTCTGAGACCCAGTACTTC.

This clonotype was seen a handful of times. The chain joins TRBV24-1 to TRBJ2-2; perhaps D is TRBD1 or TRBD2 (5 bases each). The CDR3 length is 14 residues. Trimming pared 7 bases from V and 2 bases from J, leaving 10 bases between. Germline V CDR1 and CDR2: KGHDR, SFDVKD. The CDR3 loop reads CATSRGGNTGELFF. The CDR3 nucleotides read TGTGCCACCAGCCGGGGCGGCAACACCGGGGAGCTGTTTTTT.

This chain joins TRBV18 and TRBJ2-7; D is ambiguous. Germline loops: CDR1 KGHSH, CDR2 LQKENI. The CDR3 extends over 13 amino acids. Trimming pared 3 bases from V and 3 bases from J, leaving 9 bases between. The CDR3 region is CASSPGLDYEQYF. The CDR3 DNA follows: TGTGCCAGCTCACCCGGGCTAGACTACGAGCAGTACTTC.

There are a few counts of this clonotype. The gene calls are TRBV7-2 and TRBJ2-1, with 13 nucleotides matching TRBD2. The CDR3 sequence is 16 residues long. V lost 2 bases, J lost 12 bases, and 10 bases stayed unmatched. Germline-derived CDR1 and CDR2 are SGHTA and FQGNSA. The CDR3 bases are TGTGCCAGCAGCTTACAGTCACTAGCGGGGGGGCTAGGGCAGTTCTTC. The encoded protein is CASSLQSLAGGLGQFF.

This clonotype was seen only a few times. The V call is TRBV4-1, the J call TRBJ1-5; maybe TRBD1 (5 bases). The V gene's germline CDR1 is MGHRA and CDR2 YSYEKL. This CDR3 region has 12 residues. Trimming took off 0 bases at V and 9 bases at J, with 6 bases between the two ends. CDR3 protein: CASSQEGGPQHF. The CDR3 region has the DNA TGCGCCAGCAGCCAAGAGGGGGGGCCCCAGCATTTT.

This chain joins TRBV15 and TRBJ1-5; a possible D gene is TRBD1 (5 bases). CDR1 and CDR2 from the germline V gene are LNHNV and YYDKDF (reference sequence). V dropped 0 bases and J dropped 6 bases, with 12 bases sitting between them. The length of the CDR3 is 15 residues. DNA for the CDR3: TGTGCCACCAGCAGAGACCCAGGGTTAGGTCAGCCCCAGCATTTT. This translates into CATSRDPGLGQPQHF.

The V gene is TRBV27, the J gene TRBJ2-3; D is unclear. CDR1 and CDR2 (germline): MNHEY, SMNVEV (reference sequence). V dropped 6 bases and J dropped 6 bases, with 13 bases sitting between them. The CDR3 totals 13 residues. CDR3 protein: CASSRLWSDTQYF. CDR3 nucleotide sequence: TGTGCCAGCAGCAGGTTGTGGTCTGATACGCAGTATTTT.

The rearrangement links TRBV5-1 to TRBJ1-4; a possible D gene is TRBD1 (6 bases). V lost 0 bases, J lost 4 bases, and 10 bases lay in between. This CDR3 has 15 amino acids. Per germline, CDR1 SGHRS and CDR2 YFSETQ. CDR3 sequence: CASSLGTANNEKLFF. DNA of the CDR3: TGCGCCAGCAGCTTGGGGACAGCCAATAATGAAAAACTGTTTTTT.

The sample holds many counts of this clonotype. The chain employs TRBV20-1 and TRBJ2-1; the match to TRBD1 covers 8 bases. V shed 3 bases, J shed 16 bases, and the junction held 11 bases outside the gene matches. Germline CDR1 is DFQATT and CDR2 is SNEGSKA (reference sequence). CDR3 length: 12 amino acids. The CDR3 sequence: CSARRRTGTPFF. CDR3 sequence (DNA): TGCAGTGCTAGGCGGAGGACAGGGACCCCTTTCTTC.

The sample holds many counts of this clonotype. The chain combines TRBV5-1 with TRBJ2-7, with D hard to call. With 0 bases removed from V and 1 base from J, the gap between germline ends came to 8 bases. The CDR3 has 14 amino acids. Germline CDR1 reads SGHRS; CDR2 reads YFSETQ. The CDR3 DNA sequence: TGCGCCAGCAGCTTGGGGCAGAGATCCTACGAGCAGTACTTC. Translation: CASSLGQRSYEQYF.

This clonotype was observed a handful of times. The V gene is TRBV4-1, the J gene TRBJ1-5; no clear D gene. The ends were cut back, 0 bases at V and 9 bases at J, with 9 bases in the middle. The CDR3 totals 13 residues. Germline values: CDR1 MGHRA, CDR2 YSYEKL. The CDR3 DNA sequence: TGCGCCAGCAGCCAAGACCGGCTCTGGCCCCAGCATTTT. This gives the protein CASSQDRLWPQHF.